The 22 T cell receptor beta chains given below trace back to one sample, sequenced in a study of cytomegalovirus exposure and HLA in healthy donors. Use of 60 Vbeta and 13 Jbeta primers characterized the PCR. This table comes from immunoSEQ multiplex PCR, and its TCRdb copy is limited to in-frame clones, with some not included. The sample yields more than 200,000 clones, of which the top ten take up about 1%. The sample taken for sequencing was PBMCs. The origin of the receptors is a woman under 40 in good health and CMV-seropositive.

The chain joins TRBV29-1 to TRBJ2-5; 14 bases match TRBD2. CDR1 SQVTM and CDR2 ANQGSEA come from the germline V gene. V lost 0 bases and J lost 9; bases outside the gene matches: 6. The CDR3 loop spans 15 amino acids. CDR3 sequence reads: CSVEEGLAGAGAQYF. In DNA form, the CDR3 reads TGCAGCGTTGAAGAGGGACTAGCGGGAGCGGGGGCCCAGTACTTC.

V gene TRBV19 combines with J gene TRBJ1-3; tentatively, D is TRBD1 (6 bases). Germline-derived CDR1 and CDR2 are LNHDA and SQIVND (reference sequence). The CDR3 is made up of 15 amino acids. Trimming took off 7 bases at V and 1 base at J, with 14 bases between the two ends. Written as DNA, the CDR3 is TGTGCCAGTAAGGCAGGGGAAGATTCTGGAAACACCATATATTTT. It yields the protein CASKAGEDSGNTIYF.

The genes are TRBV27 and TRBJ2-7, with TRBD2 matching over 10 bases. Germline assignment: CDR1 MNHEY and CDR2 SMNVEV (reference sequence). The CDR3 has 15 amino acids. The V gene end was trimmed by 6 bases and the J gene end by 4 bases; junction bases not matched to a gene: 9. The CDR3 DNA follows: TGTGCCAGCAGCACCGGGACTAGCGATACTTACGAGCAGTACTTC. This translates into CASSTGTSDTYEQYF.

The V call is TRBV7-2, the J call TRBJ1-3; D is unresolved. Between the trimmed V and J ends, which lost 1 base and 0 bases, there was a span of 13 bases. Germline loops: CDR1 SGHTA, CDR2 FQGNSA. This CDR3 contains 17 residues. The DNA of the CDR3 is TGTGCCAGCAGCTTAGGTCGCCCGAATAGCTCTGGAAACACCATATATTTT. It yields the protein CASSLGRPNSSGNTIYF.

The chain is built from TRBV4-1 and TRBJ1-4; weak D call: TRBD1 (5 bases). This CDR3 is 15 amino acids long. Germline values: CDR1 MGHRA, CDR2 YSYEKL. With 0 bases removed from V and 8 bases from J, the gap between germline ends came to 13 bases. CDR3 loop: CASSQDAGDWEKLFF. The DNA for the CDR3 is TGCGCCAGCAGCCAAGATGCGGGGGATTGGGAAAAACTGTTTTTT.

This rearrangement joins TRBV6-5 to TRBJ1-4, with 9 bases that match TRBD1. V was clipped by 0 bases and J by 9 bases; unmatched bases: 8. Germline V gives CDR1 MNHEY, CDR2 SVGAGI. The length of the CDR3 is 16 residues. CDR3 residues: CASSYSRGQGNQKLFF. The DNA of the CDR3 is TGTGCCAGCAGTTACTCGAGAGGACAGGGGAACCAAAAACTGTTTTTT.

This chain uses TRBV5-1 with TRBJ1-6; 11 bases align to TRBD1. With V trimmed by 4 bases and J by 9 bases, 3 bases remained unmatched. The germline V gene has CDR1 SGHRS and CDR2 YFSETQ. This CDR3 spans 14 amino acids. The DNA of the CDR3 is TGCGCCAGCAGCCCGGACAGGGGGCTTTCACCCCTCCACTTT. Protein sequence: CASSPDRGLSPLHF.

J is TRBJ1-3 and V is TRBV30, with D perhaps TRBD1 (6 bases). Germline values: CDR1 GTSNPN, CDR2 SVGIG (reference sequence). This CDR3 has 13 amino acids. The V gene lost 7 bases and the J gene lost 4 bases, with 14 bases spanning the gap. CDR3 protein: CAFSQGHGNTIYF. The CDR3 bases are TGTGCCTTCTCCCAGGGACACGGAAACACCATATATTTT.

V is TRBV27 and J is TRBJ2-3; 9 bases match TRBD2. J gave up 5 bases and V 4 bases, and 13 bases lay outside the gene matches. The CDR3 extends over 17 amino acids. The V gene's germline CDR1 is MNHEY and CDR2 SMNVEV (reference sequence). The CDR3 protein is CASSSLGGGRAQDTQYF. The DNA of the CDR3 is TGTGCCAGCAGTTCCCTCGGGGGCGGGAGGGCCCAAGATACGCAGTATTTT.

The rearrangement uses TRBV6-1 and TRBJ2-7, with D perhaps TRBD2 (5 bases). Germline V gene data show CDR1 as MNHNS and CDR2 as SASEGT. Trimming stripped 4 bases from V and 5 bases from J, with 6 bases between. The CDR3 is 11 amino acids. The CDR3 region has the DNA TGTGCCAGCAGTGTGGAGGACGAGCAGTACTTC. Translating gives CASSVEDEQYF.

This chain connects TRBV7-9 to TRBJ2-3, with TRBD1 identical over 7 bases. The CDR3 runs to 14 residues. Germline loops: CDR1 SEHNR, CDR2 FQNEAQ (reference sequence). With V trimmed by 3 bases and J by 3 bases, 3 bases remained unmatched. CDR3 sequence reads: CASSLGTATDTQYF. The CDR3 DNA is TGTGCCAGCAGCTTGGGGACAGCAACAGATACGCAGTATTTT.

The chain couples TRBV6-1 to TRBJ2-5, with 9 bases fitting TRBD2. The V segment lost 5 bases and the J segment 4 bases; nucleotides outside the gene matches: 8. The germline gives CDR1 MNHNS, CDR2 SASEGT. The CDR3 is made up of 15 amino acids. The CDR3, as DNA: TGTGCCAGCAGTCGGGGCAGCGGGGGGCGAGAGACCCAGTACTTC. Protein sequence: CASSRGSGGRETQYF.

J is TRBJ2-7 and V is TRBV25-1, with no clear D. V was cut by 4 bases and J by 2 bases, with 6 bases left in between. The CDR3 extends over 12 amino acids. Germline V gene data show CDR1 as MGHDK and CDR2 as SYGVNS. CDR3 nucleotides: TGTGCCAGCAGTGCCACTCCCTACGAGCAGTACTTC. This sequence encodes CASSATPYEQYF.

Comments on this clone: One junction end disagrees with the germline gene, perhaps due to a read error. The rearrangement joins TRBV2 to TRBJ2-7, with a possible D match to TRBD2 (5 bases). This CDR3 contains 12 residues. Germline CDR1 reads SNHLY; CDR2 reads FYNNEI. CDR3 sequence reads: CASGSASGERYF. The CDR3 nucleotides read TGTGCCAGCGGGAGTGCATCTGGGGAGCGGTACTTC. Complete variable domain (other parts from reference TRBV2 and TRBJ2-7): EPEVTQTPSHQVTQMGQEVILRCVPISNHLYFYWYRQILGQKVEFLVSFYNNEISEKSEIFDDQFSVERPDGSNFTLKIRSTKLEDSAMYFCASGSASGERYFGPGTRLTVT.

This chain uses TRBV6-5 with TRBJ2-4; possible D gene TRBD2, 6 bases. V gave up 6 bases and J gave up 4 bases, with 13 bases separating them. The CDR3 is 14 residues long. Germline V gene sequence: CDR1 MNHEY, CDR2 SVGAGI. CDR3 region: CASREAGSKNIQYF. In DNA form, the CDR3 reads TGTGCCAGCAGAGAGGCGGGATCTAAAAACATTCAGTACTTC.

This rearrangement joins TRBV11-2 to TRBJ1-2; D ambiguous. Germline-derived CDR1 and CDR2 are SGHAT and FQNNGV. The length of the CDR3 is 14 residues. V was clipped by 5 bases and J by 5 bases, with 15 bases between them. CDR3 amino acids: CASSLLTRGYGYTF. The CDR3 region has the DNA TGTGCCAGCAGCCTCCTCACGCGGGGTTATGGCTACACCTTC.

The J gene is TRBJ1-6, the V gene TRBV13, with D uncertain. The CDR3 runs 13 residues. The V end was cut by 6 bases, the J end by 7 bases, with 10 bases between. The germline V gene has CDR1 PRHDT and CDR2 FYEKMQ (reference sequence). CDR3: CASRQSQNSPLHF. The CDR3 coding sequence is TGTGCCAGCAGACAAAGTCAAAATTCACCCCTCCACTTT.

The gene calls are TRBV10-1 and TRBJ1-1; TRBD1 might be the D (5 bases). Germline CDR1 is WNHNN and CDR2 is SYGVQD (reference sequence). V was clipped by 0 bases and J by 7 bases, with 12 bases between them. There are 14 residues in the CDR3. In DNA form, the CDR3 reads TGCGCCAGCAGTGAGTCTCGCAGGGTGGATGAAGCTTTCTTT. It yields the protein CASSESRRVDEAFF.

The chain employs TRBV7-9 and TRBJ1-2, with 8 bases matching TRBD1. CDR1 is SEHNR, CDR2 FQNEAQ, per germline (reference sequence). The CDR3 has 14 residues. The trim removed 5 bases at V and 6 bases at J, leaving 8 bases unmatched. CDR3: CASSDRQGQNGYTF. CDR3 coding DNA: TGTGCCAGCAGCGACCGACAGGGGCAGAATGGCTACACCTTC.

The chain links TRBV12-5 to TRBJ2-5, with D unresolved. Between the trimmed V and J ends, which lost 5 bases and 5 bases, there was a span of 12 bases. Germline values: CDR1 LGHNT, CDR2 FRNRAP. The CDR3 is 13 residues long. The chain's CDR3 is CASGPRGAETQYF. The DNA of the CDR3 is TGTGCTAGTGGTCCTCGAGGTGCGGAGACCCAGTACTTC.

V gene TRBV5-1 combines with J gene TRBJ2-7; D may be TRBD1 (7 bases). V gave up 4 bases and J gave up 6 bases, with 14 bases separating them. The germline V gene has CDR1 SGHRS and CDR2 YFSETQ. The CDR3 is made up of 13 amino acids. CDR3 sequence (DNA): TGCGCCAGCAGCCGCGGGACAGATCCCGAGCAGTACTTC. Amino acids: CASSRGTDPEQYF.

This sequence joins TRBV13 and TRBJ1-2; D gene ambiguous. The ends were cut back, 0 bases at V and 1 base at J, with 6 bases in the middle. Germline-derived CDR1 and CDR2 are PRHDT and FYEKMQ (reference sequence). There are 14 residues in the CDR3. This chain's CDR3 is CASSLGNNNYGYTF. DNA of the CDR3: TGTGCCAGCAGCTTAGGGAACAATAACTATGGCTACACCTTC. The full variable domain, completed using reference TRBV13 and TRBJ1-2, is AAGVIQSPRHLIKEKRETATLKCYPIPRHDTVYWYQQGPGQDPQFLISFYEKMQSDKGSIPDRFSAQQFSDYHSELNMSSLELGDSALYFCASSLGNNNYGYTFGSGTRLTVV.